These 24 T cell receptor beta chains originate from one sample sequenced in a study of OX40 agonist ivuxolimab in advanced cancers. Method: immunoSEQ multiplex PCR; TCRdb's copy keeps in-frame clones and lacks some. Of tens of thousands of clones listed, 85% were seen once; the top ten hold 2% to 2.5%. The sample in question was CD4+ or CD8+ T cells sorted from blood, obtained in a trial of the OX40 agonist ivuxolimab. The receptors stem from an adult with an advanced solid tumor such as melanoma, head and neck, liver or kidney cancer.

The chain has TRBV28 and TRBJ2-7; no definite D call. Germline V gives CDR1 MDHEN, CDR2 SYDVKM. Trimming removed 3 bases at V and 4 bases at J, with 7 bases between. CDR3 size: 12 residues. CDR3 nucleotides: TGTGCCAGCAGTTTGTATGGGTACGAGCAGTACTTC. This encodes CASSLYGYEQYF. Filled out from reference TRBV28 and TRBJ2-7, the complete variable domain reads DVKVTQSSRYLVKRTGEKVFLECVQDMDHENMFWYRQDPGLGLRLIYFSYDVKMKEKGDIPEGYSVSREKKERFSLILESASTNQTSMYLCASSLYGYEQYFGPGTRLTVT.

This chain links TRBV10-3 with TRBJ1-1; 10 positions match TRBD1. V lost 8 bases to trimming and J lost 6 bases; unmatched junction nucleotides: 6. This CDR3 is 13 amino acids long. CDR1 and CDR2 from the germline V gene are ENHRY and SYGVKD. The DNA for the CDR3 is TGTGCCATCGGAGCGGGACAGGGGTCTGAAGCTTTCTTT. Encoded protein: CAIGAGQGSEAFF.

The chain is built from TRBV5-1 and TRBJ1-1; D is ambiguous. CDR1 SGHRS and CDR2 YFSETQ come from the germline V gene. The CDR3 totals 13 residues. Trimming cost V 3 bases and J 1 base, with 7 bases left between them. CDR3 protein: CASSWIGNTEAFF. DNA for the CDR3: TGCGCCAGCAGCTGGATCGGGAACACTGAAGCTTTCTTT.

In its sample, this clone was seen a few times. The chain employs TRBV4-1 and TRBJ2-1, with TRBD1 matching over 8 bases. Germline V gives CDR1 MGHRA, CDR2 YSYEKL. CDR3 length equals 15 residues. After removal of 3 bases from V and 5 bases from J, the junction contained 6 bases not matched to a gene. The CDR3 is CASSQDGTGNNEQFF. In DNA form, the CDR3 reads TGCGCCAGCAGCCAGGACGGGACAGGAAACAATGAGCAGTTCTTC.

V is TRBV7-2 and J is TRBJ1-5, with D possibly being TRBD1 (6 bases). This CDR3 is built from 14 residues. V gave up 0 bases and J gave up 6 bases, with 9 bases separating them. Germline V gene lookup returns CDR1 SGHTA and CDR2 FQGNSA. The CDR3 bases are TGTGCCAGCAGCTTAGCAGGGGGAGGTCAGCCCCAGCATTTT. Translating it yields CASSLAGGGQPQHF.

This sequence joins TRBV7-9 and TRBJ2-5; 8 positions match TRBD2. The germline V gene encodes CDR1 SEHNR and CDR2 FQNEAQ (reference sequence). This CDR3 has 16 amino acids. V shed 6 bases, J shed 3 bases, and the junction held 12 bases outside the gene matches. For the CDR3, the DNA is TGTGCCAGCAGAGCAGCCACGGGACTAGGCAAAGAGACCCAGTACTTC. Its protein product is CASRAATGLGKETQYF.

V usage is TRBV6-5 and J usage is TRBJ2-7, with TRBD1 as a possible D gene (7 bases). This CDR3 has 14 amino acids. Trimming stripped 7 bases from V and 9 bases from J, with 22 bases between. CDR1 is MNHEY, CDR2 SVGAGI, per germline. The CDR3 region has the DNA TGTGCCAGCACTCAGGGGGGTGCGCGGAGGCGGCAGTACTTC. Amino acids: CASTQGGARRRQYF.

This clone was detected once. J is TRBJ2-2 and V is TRBV2; 9 nucleotides agree with TRBD1. V lost 8 bases to trimming and J lost 2 bases; unmatched junction nucleotides: 6. This CDR3 spans 15 amino acids. CDR1 is SNHLY and CDR2 is FYNNEI in the germline V gene. The CDR3 region is CASVPGQGNTGELFF. The CDR3 DNA reads as TGTGCCAGCGTACCGGGACAGGGAAACACCGGGGAGCTGTTTTTT.

The rearrangement joins TRBV5-1 to TRBJ1-1; TRBD1 matches at 11 bases. The CDR3 is made up of 15 amino acids. Unmatched junction bases numbered 6, after V lost 3 bases and J lost 5 bases. From germline, CDR1 is SGHRS and CDR2 YFSETQ. The CDR3 loop is CASSSSGTGGTEAFF. The CDR3 nucleotides are TGCGCCAGCAGCTCTTCCGGGACAGGGGGGACTGAAGCTTTCTTT.

This clone was observed once. The chain uses TRBV7-9 and TRBJ2-1; TRBD2 matches at 16 bases. Germline lookup yields CDR1 SEHNR and CDR2 FQNEAQ (reference sequence). Trimming took 7 bases from V and 4 from J; bases not matched to a gene: 7. The CDR3 is 17 residues long. CDR3 bases: TGTGCCAGCACCTCCGGGACTAGCGGGGGGGGGTACAATGAGCAGTTCTTC. This codes for CASTSGTSGGGYNEQFF.

This clone was recorded once. The CDR3 DNA is TGTGCCAGCAGCCCCCGCAGAAGCACTGAAGCTTTCTTT. Its protein product is CASSPRRSTEAFF. The rearrangement joins TRBV11-1 to TRBJ1-1; no definite D call. Trimming removed 5 bases at V and 4 bases at J, with 11 bases between. Germline-derived CDR1 and CDR2 are SGHAT and FQDESV (reference sequence). The CDR3 is 13 amino acids. The full variable domain, rest sourced from reference TRBV11-1 and TRBJ1-1, is EAEVAQSPRYKITEKSQAVAFWCDPISGHATLYWYRQILGQGPELLVQFQDESVVDDSQLPKDRFSAERLKGVDSTLKIQPAELGDSAMYLCASSPRRSTEAFFGQGTRLTVV.

This clone was detected only a few times. This chain links TRBV29-1 with TRBJ2-7; no reliable D call. Looked up from germline, CDR1 is SQVTM and CDR2 is ANQGSEA. V lost 7 bases to trimming and J lost 3 bases, with 10 bases between them. This CDR3 contains 11 residues. CDR3 bases: TGCAGCGCGGGTAGGAGCTACGAGCAGTACTTC. Encoded protein: CSAGRSYEQYF.

This clone has only a few counts. The chain joins TRBV11-1 to TRBJ1-1; TRBD1 agrees at 7 bases. The germline V gene has CDR1 SGHAT and CDR2 FQDESV (reference sequence). V lost 2 bases to trimming and J lost 3 bases; unmatched junction nucleotides: 6. The CDR3 has 15 residues. CDR3 DNA sequence: TGTGCCAGCAGCTTATTTGGGGACAGCGACACTGAAGCTTTCTTT. It is translated as CASSLFGDSDTEAFF.

The rearrangement uses TRBV18 and TRBJ1-3; D gene unclear. Deletions cut 0 bases from V and 0 bases from J, with 6 bases between. The CDR3 runs to 15 residues. Germline V CDR1 and CDR2: KGHSH, LQKENI. The CDR3 coding sequence is TGTGCCAGCTCACCACCCTACAGCTCTGGAAACACCATATATTTT. Amino acids: CASSPPYSSGNTIYF.

The rearrangement uses TRBV5-1 and TRBJ2-5; perhaps TRBD1 as D (5 bases). CDR3 size: 15 residues. Trimming took 0 bases from V and 4 from J, leaving 13 bases between them. Germline V gives CDR1 SGHRS, CDR2 YFSETQ. CDR3 nucleotides: TGCGCCAGCAGCTTGGAAGGGGCGGTGGGAGAGACCCAGTACTTC. It codes for CASSLEGAVGETQYF.

The gene calls are TRBV7-2 and TRBJ2-2; a weak D match, TRBD2 (6 bases). Between the trimmed V and J ends, which lost 1 base and 6 bases, there was a span of 12 bases. Per the germline V gene, CDR1 is SGHTA and CDR2 is FQGNSA. This CDR3 is 15 amino acids long. CDR3 bases: TGTGCCAGCAGCTTAGATCAACTAGCAGCCGGGGAGCTGTTTTTT. Its protein is CASSLDQLAAGELFF.

As DNA, the CDR3 is TGTGCCAGCGACGACAGCATGAACACTGAAGCTTTCTTT. It is translated as CASDDSMNTEAFF. The chain has TRBV2 and TRBJ1-1, with D possibly matching TRBD1 (5 bases). V was shortened by 8 bases and J by 0 bases, with 10 bases between the two germline ends. The CDR3 is made up of 13 amino acids. Germline loops: CDR1 SNHLY, CDR2 FYNNEI.

This clone was recorded only once. The chain recombines TRBV7-2 with TRBJ2-5, with 9 bases identical to TRBD2. The J segment lost 5 bases and the V segment lost 1 base, leaving 8 bases of the junction unmatched. Germline loops: CDR1 SGHTA, CDR2 FQGNSA. CDR3 length equals 16 residues. The CDR3 loop is CASSLVGGGAGETQYF. DNA for the CDR3: TGTGCCAGCAGCTTAGTTGGCGGGGGGGCAGGGGAGACCCAGTACTTC.

The chain recombines TRBV4-2 with TRBJ2-3; D tentatively reads TRBD1 or TRBD2 (6 bases each). The V gene's germline CDR1 is LGHNA and CDR2 YNFKEQ. CDR3 length: 19 amino acids. Trimming pared 4 bases from V and 4 bases from J, leaving 27 bases between. DNA of the CDR3: TGTGCCAGCAGCCTAAAAAGAGGGGTGGGGGGCGTGCCACCAGATACGCAGTATTTT. As protein: CASSLKRGVGGVPPDTQYF.

The V gene is TRBV9, the J gene TRBJ2-2; D ambiguous. The V gene's germline CDR1 is SGDLS and CDR2 YYNGEE. Trimming took 1 base from V and 7 from J, leaving 5 bases between them. This CDR3 has 12 residues. For the CDR3, the DNA is TGTGCCAGCAGCGTATCGGGCGGGGAGCTGTTTTTT. It is translated as CASSVSGGELFF. The whole variable domain, remainder taken from reference TRBV9 and TRBJ2-2, is DSGVTQTPKHLITATGQRVTLRCSPRSGDLSVYWYQQSLDQGLQFLIQYYNGEERAKGNILERFSAQQFPDLHSELNLSSLELGDSALYFCASSVSGGELFFGEGSRLTVL.

The chain employs TRBV2 and TRBJ2-7, with TRBD1 matching over 8 bases. CDR1 and CDR2 from the germline V gene are SNHLY and FYNNEI. With 6 bases clipped from V and 1 base from J, the junction kept 2 bases outside the gene matches. This CDR3 spans 13 amino acids. CDR3 loop: CASRRDRSYEQYF. The CDR3 DNA reads TGTGCCAGCAGGAGGGACAGGTCCTACGAGCAGTACTTC.

J is TRBJ1-5 and V is TRBV2; no definite D call. CDR1 SNHLY and CDR2 FYNNEI come from the germline V gene. The CDR3 has 16 amino acids. Trimming stripped 2 bases from V and 3 bases from J, with 14 bases between. CDR3 in amino acids: CASSELGGRANQPQHF. CDR3 coding DNA: TGTGCCAGCAGTGAATTGGGAGGGAGGGCCAATCAGCCCCAGCATTTT.

The chain is built from TRBV29-1 and TRBJ2-7, with no clear D. Trimming removed 3 bases from V and 4 bases from J, with 10 bases in between. Germline values: CDR1 SQVTM, CDR2 ANQGSEA. The CDR3 is 12 residues long. This chain's CDR3 is CSVDDAKYEQYF. The CDR3 nucleotides are TGCAGCGTTGATGATGCTAAGTACGAGCAGTACTTC.

This rearrangement joins TRBV15 to TRBJ1-3; D gene ambiguous. Germline V CDR1 and CDR2: LNHNV, YYDKDF (reference sequence). The CDR3 consists of 15 residues. V lost 1 base, J lost 0 bases, and 7 bases lay in between. The DNA of the CDR3 is TGTGCCACCAGCAGAGGTAGCGCCTCTGGAAACACCATATATTTT. Its protein product is CATSRGSASGNTIYF.